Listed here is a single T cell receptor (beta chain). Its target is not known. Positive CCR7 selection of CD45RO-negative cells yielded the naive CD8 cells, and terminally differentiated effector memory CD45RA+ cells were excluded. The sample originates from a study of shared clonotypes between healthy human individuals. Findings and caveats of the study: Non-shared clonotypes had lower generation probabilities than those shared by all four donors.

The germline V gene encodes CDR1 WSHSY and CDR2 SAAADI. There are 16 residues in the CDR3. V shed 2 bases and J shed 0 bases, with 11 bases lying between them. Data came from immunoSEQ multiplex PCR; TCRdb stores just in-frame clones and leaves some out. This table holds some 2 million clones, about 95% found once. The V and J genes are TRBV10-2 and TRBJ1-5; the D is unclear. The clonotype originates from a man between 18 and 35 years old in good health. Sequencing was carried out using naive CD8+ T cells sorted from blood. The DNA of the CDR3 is TGCGCCAGCAGTGAGACAGTTGCTTATAGCAATCAGCCCCAGCATTTT. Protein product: CASSETVAYSNQPQHF.